The next 17 T cell receptor beta chains were all read from a single sample in a study of TIL therapy for anti-PD-1-resistant metastatic lung cancer. The immunoSEQ assay was v3. TCRdb keeps only in-frame clones here, not all; method: immunoSEQ multiplex PCR. The data show approximately 97,000 clones, about 71% seen once. Specified time point: pre-treatment sample, taken before nivolumab and TIL therapy. Most excised metastases sampled were pleural nodules or supraclavicular lymph nodes. Sequencing was performed on tumor tissue, taken at baseline. These receptors were taken from a person between 30 and 80 years old with non-small cell lung cancer.

The V call is TRBV28, the J call TRBJ2-7, with D uncertain. Germline V lookup: CDR1 MDHEN, CDR2 SYDVKM. The CDR3 has 16 residues. V lost 7 bases to trimming and J lost 7 bases, with 26 bases between them. The CDR3 here is CASTTASVSTAREQYF. CDR3 bases: TGTGCCAGCACTACGGCTTCGGTCAGCACCGCTCGGGAGCAGTACTTC.

At least ten counts were recorded for this clone. The chain combines TRBV7-9 with TRBJ1-1, with D unclear. This CDR3 has 16 amino acids. Germline V gene data show CDR1 as SEHNR and CDR2 as FQNEAQ (reference sequence). Trimming stripped 5 bases from V and 0 bases from J, with 16 bases between. CDR3 DNA sequence: TGTGCCAGCAGCCCCCTCGGATACAAAGTGAACACTGAAGCTTTCTTT. It is translated as CASSPLGYKVNTEAFF.

The chain is built from TRBV11-2 and TRBJ2-7; 8 bases fit TRBD1. The CDR3 has 14 amino acids. The J segment lost 0 bases and the V segment lost 2 bases, leaving 0 bases of the junction unmatched. CDR1 and CDR2 from the germline V gene are SGHAT and FQNNGV. The CDR3 sequence: CASSLTGGSYEQYF. CDR3 DNA sequence: TGTGCCAGCAGCTTAACAGGGGGCTCCTACGAGCAGTACTTC. The full variable domain, in which reference TRBV11-2 and TRBJ2-7 provide the parts outside the CDR3, is EAGVAQSPRYKIIEKRQSVAFWCNPISGHATLYWYQQILGQGPKLLIQFQNNGVVDDSQLPKDRFSAERLKGVDSTLKIQPAKLEDSAVYLCASSLTGGSYEQYFGPGTRLTVT.

The chain couples TRBV7-9 to TRBJ1-1; D is unresolved. V gave up 1 base and J gave up 0 bases, with 12 bases separating them. This CDR3 spans 16 amino acids. Looked up from germline, CDR1 is SEHNR and CDR2 is FQNEAQ (reference sequence). Here the CDR3 reads CASSLGVRQLNTEAFF. CDR3 DNA: TGTGCCAGCAGCTTAGGGGTGCGGCAGTTGAACACTGAAGCTTTCTTT. Full variable domain (remainder filled in from reference TRBV7-9 and TRBJ1-1): DTGVSQNPRHKITKRGQNVTFRCDPISEHNRLYWYRQTLGQGPEFLTYFQNEAQLEKSRLLSDRFSAERPKGSFSTLEIQRTEQGDSAMYLCASSLGVRQLNTEAFFGQGTRLTVV.

The table lists this clone with a few counts. This chain joins TRBV29-1 and TRBJ2-2; maybe TRBD1 (6 bases). CDR1 SQVTM and CDR2 ANQGSEA come from the germline V gene. The CDR3 extends over 13 amino acids. V lost 7 bases and J 2 bases, leaving 11 bases between the germline ends. The CDR3 protein is CSAGTYNTGELFF. The DNA of the CDR3 is TGCAGCGCAGGGACATATAACACCGGGGAGCTGTTTTTT.

This chain links TRBV28 with TRBJ1-2; the D is unclear. Germline CDR1 reads MDHEN; CDR2 reads SYDVKM. The CDR3 is 15 residues long. V was shortened by 5 bases and J by 4 bases, with 17 bases between the two germline ends. The CDR3 DNA follows: TGTGCCAGCAGTCCTCCGGAGGGCTTTCGCTATGGCTACACCTTC. As protein: CASSPPEGFRYGYTF.

The rearrangement uses TRBV15 and TRBJ1-4; TRBD1 matches at 7 bases. The trim removed 1 base at V and 4 bases at J, leaving 0 bases unmatched. Germline loops: CDR1 LNHNV, CDR2 YYDKDF (reference sequence). CDR3 length: 14 amino acids. CDR3 protein: CATSRGQGNEKLFF. The CDR3 DNA reads as TGTGCCACCAGCAGAGGACAGGGTAATGAAAAACTGTTTTTT.

The chain is built from TRBV18 and TRBJ1-2; possibly TRBD1 for D (5 bases). Germline assignment: CDR1 KGHSH and CDR2 LQKENI. Trimming took off 3 bases at V and 0 bases at J, with 14 bases between the two ends. The CDR3 contains 16 residues. CDR3: CASSPTAAGANYGYTF. Written as DNA, the CDR3 is TGTGCCAGCTCACCGACAGCGGCAGGAGCTAACTATGGCTACACCTTC.

This clone was seen only once. The chain is built from TRBV27 and TRBJ1-2; tentatively, D is TRBD1 (5 bases). The CDR3 contains 13 residues. Germline loops: CDR1 MNHEY, CDR2 SMNVEV (reference sequence). V was cut by 8 bases and J by 10 bases, with 20 bases left in between. CDR3 in amino acids: CASSPRTNGLYTF. The CDR3 region has the DNA TGTGCCAGCTCCCCCCGGACAAACGGACTCTACACCTTC.

There are a few counts of this clone. The J gene is TRBJ2-2, the V gene TRBV7-2; 9 nucleotides align to TRBD2. The germline CDR1 and CDR2 sequences are SGHTA and FQGNSA. The CDR3 length is 14 residues. V lost 6 bases and J lost 5; bases outside the gene matches: 4. CDR3 protein: CASSPSGRTGELFF. CDR3 nucleotide sequence: TGTGCCAGCAGTCCCAGCGGGAGGACCGGGGAGCTGTTTTTT.

V gene TRBV4-3 combines with J gene TRBJ1-2; TRBD1 aligns across 7 bases. Germline V gene lookup returns CDR1 LGHNA and CDR2 YSLEER. The CDR3 has 14 amino acids. V gave up 4 bases and J gave up 2 bases; unmatched junction bases: 4. This chain's CDR3 is CASSPQGVNYGYTF. The CDR3 coding sequence is TGCGCCAGCAGCCCCCAGGGGGTAAACTATGGCTACACCTTC.

This clone was counted a few times. The gene calls are TRBV25-1 and TRBJ2-5; D is undetermined. Germline V gene lookup returns CDR1 MGHDK and CDR2 SYGVNS. Trimming shortened V by 4 bases and J by 3 bases, and 9 bases separated the two germline ends. The CDR3 has 13 amino acids. The CDR3 loop reads CASSGAAKETQYF. The CDR3 nucleotides are TGTGCCAGCAGTGGGGCAGCCAAAGAGACCCAGTACTTC.

The V gene is TRBV4-2, the J gene TRBJ2-3, with 7 bases that match TRBD2. The CDR3 is made up of 16 amino acids. Trimming took 4 bases from V and 3 from J; bases not matched to a gene: 10. The germline gives CDR1 LGHNA, CDR2 YNFKEQ. The CDR3 DNA sequence: TGTGCCAGCAGCCCTAAGGGAGAGGGAGGGACAGATACGCAGTATTTT. Its translation is CASSPKGEGGTDTQYF.

The V call is TRBV20-1, the J call TRBJ2-1; D gene uncertain. Per the germline V gene, CDR1 is DFQATT and CDR2 is SNEGSKA (reference sequence). V gave up 3 bases and J gave up 9 bases, with 15 bases separating them. This CDR3 has 13 amino acids. CDR3 nucleotides: TGCAGTGCTAGTCTCCAGAGGCGTCCTGAGCAGTTCTTC. This encodes CSASLQRRPEQFF.

The J gene is TRBJ2-1, the V gene TRBV6-4; possibly TRBD1 or TRBD2 for D (6 bases each). CDR3 length: 15 amino acids. Looked up from germline, CDR1 is MRHNA and CDR2 is SNTAGT. Between the trimmed V and J ends, which lost 3 bases and 3 bases, there was a span of 12 bases. The CDR3 sequence is CASSEEGGGYNEQFF. CDR3 nucleotides: TGTGCCAGCAGTGAGGAGGGGGGCGGCTACAATGAGCAGTTCTTC.

This chain links TRBV18 with TRBJ2-1; D is uncertain. This CDR3 region has 13 residues. The V end was cut by 4 bases, the J end by 2 bases, with 6 bases between. Germline V CDR1 and CDR2: KGHSH, LQKENI. In DNA, the CDR3 is TGTGCCAGCTCACAAGGGACCTACAATGAGCAGTTCTTC. Residues: CASSQGTYNEQFF.

The J gene is TRBJ1-1, the V gene TRBV6-4; D possibly corresponds to TRBD1 (5 bases). The length of the CDR3 is 13 residues. V gave up 2 bases and J gave up 5 bases, with 9 bases separating them. The V gene's germline CDR1 is MRHNA and CDR2 SNTAGT. The CDR3 is CASSDTGGTEAFF. The CDR3 DNA follows: TGTGCCAGCAGTGACACGGGGGGAACTGAAGCTTTCTTT.